Below are 21 T cell receptor beta chains sequenced from a single sample in a study of human T cells and chemical hapten exposure. Time point described: pre-sensitization, week 0. Treatment noted: therapeutic diphenylcyclopropenone sensitization with weekly scalp DPC. TCRdb fed the RACE reads into MiXCR, producing one record per CDR3 protein. The table lists 380,000 or so distinct CDR3 sequences, about 5.4% of them singletons, with about 7.7% in the top ten. Here the sequenced sample was whole blood, taken in connection with sensitization to the hapten diphenylcyclopropenone (DPC). The receptors were sampled from a young woman with alopecia areata. Some clones in this sample may be carry-over from other donors' samples.

The chain joins TRBV6-2 or TRBV6-3 to TRBJ2-6, with 7 bases that match TRBD2. Germline CDR1 and CDR2: MNHEY and SVGEGT. The V and J ends lost 9 bases and 0 bases, in that order; junction bases with no gene match: 20. The CDR3 covers 20 residues. In DNA form, the CDR3 reads TGTGCCAGTTCACCAGTATGGTTGGGACTACCGAGCTCTGGGGCCAACGTCCTGACTTTC. This translates into CASSPVWLGLPSSGANVLTF.

The CDR3 spells CSAGTRADYSNQPQHF. The CDR3, as DNA: TGCAGTGCTGGGACCCGGGCAGATTATAGCAATCAGCCCCAGCATTTT. The genes are TRBV20-1 and TRBJ1-5; a weak D match, TRBD1 (5 bases). V lost 5 bases, J lost 0 bases, and 17 bases lay in between. CDR1 and CDR2 (germline): DFQATT, SNEGSKA (reference sequence). The CDR3 runs to 16 residues.

This clonotype has only a few counts. J is TRBJ1-1 and V is TRBV29-1; a weak D match, TRBD1 (5 bases). V gave up 4 bases and J gave up 5 bases, with 14 bases separating them. Germline CDR1 reads SQVTM; CDR2 reads ANQGSEA. This CDR3 is built from 13 residues. Here the CDR3 DNA reads TGCAGCGTTGGGCCCAGGGAGGGAACTGAAGCTTTCTTT. It specifies CSVGPREGTEAFF.

The table lists this clonotype with a few counts. The V gene is TRBV12-3 or TRBV12-4, the J gene TRBJ2-6; no definite D call. The CDR3 consists of 17 residues. V lost 7 bases and J 0 bases, leaving 16 bases between the germline ends. In DNA form, the CDR3 reads TGTGCCAGCACCGACCGGGCCGGCAGCTCTGGGGCCAACGTCCTGACTTTC. It translates to CASTDRAGSSGANVLTF.

This clonotype was counted many times. The rearrangement uses TRBV20-1 and TRBJ1-6; D is unresolved. The CDR3 is 13 residues long. The germline CDR1 and CDR2 sequences are DFQATT and SNEGSKA (reference sequence). V was shortened by 6 bases and J by 9 bases, with 15 bases between the two germline ends. CDR3 DNA: TGCAGTGCCCCGCCGACCCAAATTTCACCCCTCCACTTT. It yields the protein CSAPPTQISPLHF.

This clonotype was detected only a few times. This sequence joins TRBV28 and TRBJ1-5; maybe TRBD1 (6 bases). The CDR3 extends over 15 amino acids. Germline V gene data show CDR1 as MDHEN and CDR2 as SYDVKM. Trimming left V 3 bases short and J 2 bases short, with 11 bases between. The CDR3 spells CASSLVRGGNQPQHF. The CDR3 nucleotides read TGTGCCAGCAGTTTGGTCAGGGGAGGCAATCAGCCCCAGCATTTT. The full variable domain, in which reference TRBV28 and TRBJ1-5 provide the parts outside the CDR3, is DVKVTQSSRYLVKRTGEKVFLECVQDMDHENMFWYRQDPGLGLRLIYFSYDVKMKEKGDIPEGYSVSREKKERFSLILESASTNQTSMYLCASSLVRGGNQPQHFGDGTRLSIL.

This clonotype came up a few times. V and J are TRBV3-1 and TRBJ1-6, with D perhaps matching TRBD1 (6 bases). The V end was cut by 4 bases, the J end by 0 bases, with 13 bases between. The CDR3 runs 17 residues. The germline V gene encodes CDR1 LGHDT and CDR2 YNNKEL (reference sequence). The CDR3 DNA is TGTGCCAGCAGCCCCCAAGGACAGAGCTCCTATAATTCACCCCTCCACTTT. Translation gives CASSPQGQSSYNSPLHF.

This clonotype was observed a handful of times. This chain connects TRBV4-3 to TRBJ2-3, with TRBD2 identical over 9 bases. The germline gives CDR1 LGHNA, CDR2 YSLEER. This CDR3 contains 19 residues. After removal of 0 bases from V and 2 bases from J, the junction contained 12 bases not matched to a gene. DNA for the CDR3: TGCGCCAGCAGCCAAGATTTTCGGACTAGCGACGAAACCACAGATACGCAGTATTTT. This gives the protein CASSQDFRTSDETTDTQYF.

The chain has TRBV20-1 and TRBJ2-5; 10 nucleotides line up with TRBD1. CDR1 is DFQATT, CDR2 SNEGSKA, per germline (reference sequence). The CDR3 has 13 residues. V trimming: 7 bases; J trimming: 5 bases; junction bases outside the gene matches: 7. This CDR3 is CSVTGTGEETQYF. The CDR3 bases are TGCAGTGTCACCGGGACAGGGGAGGAGACCCAGTACTTC.

This clonotype was counted a few times. V gene TRBV2 combines with J gene TRBJ1-6, with 7 bases fitting TRBD1. V shed 6 bases, J shed 5 bases, and the junction held 10 bases outside the gene matches. Germline CDR1 is SNHLY and CDR2 is FYNNEI. This CDR3 contains 16 residues. The DNA of the CDR3 is TGTGCCAGCAGAGCTGTGAGGGACAGTCATAATTCACCCCTCCACTTT. This codes for CASRAVRDSHNSPLHF. Together with reference TRBV2 and TRBJ1-6, the CDR3 gives the full variable domain: EPEVTQTPSHQVTQMGQEVILRCVPISNHLYFYWYRQILGQKVEFLVSFYNNEISEKSEIFDDQFSVERPDGSNFTLKIRSTKLEDSAMYFCASRAVRDSHNSPLHFGNGTRLTVT.

This clonotype was found a few times. The rearrangement links TRBV9 to TRBJ1-5; D might be TRBD1 (6 bases). V lost 5 bases, J lost 2 bases, and 14 bases lay in between. The CDR3 length is 15 residues. Germline loops: CDR1 SGDLS, CDR2 YYNGEE. As DNA, the CDR3 is TGTGCCAGCAGGGTTACAGGGAATTGCAATCAGCCCCAGCATTTT. Amino acid sequence: CASRVTGNCNQPQHF.

In this sample, this clonotype turned up a few times. The J gene is TRBJ1-1, the V gene TRBV2, with 10 positions matching TRBD1. CDR1 SNHLY and CDR2 FYNNEI come from the germline V gene. The CDR3 covers 16 residues. Trimming took 4 bases from V and 4 from J; bases not matched to a gene: 9. The CDR3: CASSARDRGSTTEAFF. The CDR3 nucleotides are TGTGCCAGCAGTGCACGGGACAGGGGCTCTACCACTGAAGCTTTCTTT.

This clonotype was recorded at least ten times. The rearrangement links TRBV29-1 to TRBJ1-1; D not certain. The CDR3 covers 11 residues. V gave up 3 bases and J gave up 1 base, with 3 bases separating them. CDR1 and CDR2 from the germline V gene are SQVTM and ANQGSEA. DNA for the CDR3: TGCAGCGTTGACGAGAACACTGAAGCTTTCTTT. Amino acid sequence: CSVDENTEAFF. Full variable domain (remainder filled in from reference TRBV29-1 and TRBJ1-1): SAVISQKPSRDICQRGTSLTIQCQVDSQVTMMFWYRQQPGQSLTLIATANQGSEATYESGFVIDKFPISRPNLTFSTLTVSNMSPEDSSIYLCSVDENTEAFFGQGTRLTVV.

This clonotype showed up many times. V usage is TRBV4-3 and J usage is TRBJ1-3; D may be TRBD1 (5 bases). The CDR3 is made up of 15 amino acids. Trimming cost V 0 bases and J 2 bases, with 8 bases left between them. Looked up from germline, CDR1 is LGHNA and CDR2 is YSLEER. CDR3 region: CASSQEPGPGNTIYF. Written as DNA, the CDR3 is TGCGCCAGCAGCCAAGAACCAGGGCCTGGAAACACCATATATTTT.

V gene TRBV20-1 combines with J gene TRBJ1-1, with 10 bases matching TRBD1. There are 15 residues in the CDR3. Germline values: CDR1 DFQATT, CDR2 SNEGSKA (reference sequence). With 0 bases clipped from V and 5 bases from J, the junction kept 6 bases outside the gene matches. The CDR3, as DNA: TGCAGTGCTAGAGAACCGGACAGGGGGTGGACTGAAGCTTTCTTT. As protein: CSAREPDRGWTEAFF.

The chain couples TRBV12-3 or TRBV12-4 to TRBJ2-5; no reliable D call. With 0 bases removed from V and 5 bases from J, the gap between germline ends came to 10 bases. The CDR3 loop spans 14 amino acids. CDR3 in amino acids: CASSLAGSMETQYF. In DNA, the CDR3 is TGTGCCAGCAGTTTAGCCGGGTCCATGGAGACCCAGTACTTC.

The sample holds many counts of this clonotype. This chain uses TRBV7-9 with TRBJ1-4; a possible D gene is TRBD1 (5 bases). The germline V gene encodes CDR1 SEHNR and CDR2 FQNEAQ (reference sequence). Trimming left V 8 bases short and J 8 bases short, with 15 bases between. CDR3 length: 13 residues. The CDR3 coding sequence is TGTGCCAGCCATGCTAGGGGAAACGAAAAACTGTTTTTT. It encodes CASHARGNEKLFF.

Comments on this clonotype: The junction and the germline gene differ at one end; a read error may be behind it. V usage is TRBV29-1 and J usage is TRBJ2-3; D not resolved. Germline CDR1 and CDR2: SQVTM and ANQGSEA. This CDR3 has 13 residues. CDR3 nucleotide sequence: TGCAGCGCTGAACACAGTTTTGGAGATACGCAGTATTTT. Amino acids: CSAEHSFGDTQYF.

This clonotype was counted many times. The V and J genes are TRBV6-2 or TRBV6-3 and TRBJ2-7; D unclear. CDR1 is MNHEY, CDR2 SVGEGT, per germline. The CDR3 has 11 amino acids. Trimming stripped 8 bases from V and 2 bases from J, with 7 bases between. CDR3 residues: CASGPAYEQYF. In DNA form, the CDR3 reads TGTGCCAGCGGTCCAGCCTACGAGCAGTACTTC.

This clonotype was counted at least ten times. The V and J genes are TRBV7-6 and TRBJ1-4; TRBD1 matches 10 bases. The CDR3 extends over 16 amino acids. Losses at the gene ends were 5 bases for V and 3 bases for J; bases not matched to a gene: 6. The germline gives CDR1 SGHVS, CDR2 FNYEAQ. The CDR3 region has the DNA TGTGCCAGCAGCACCGGGACAGGGGCTTCTAATGAAAAACTGTTTTTT. It encodes CASSTGTGASNEKLFF.

This clonotype occurred a few times. This sequence joins TRBV6-2 or TRBV6-3 and TRBJ2-7; D is unresolved. V lost 3 bases and J 7 bases, leaving 16 bases between the germline ends. Per the germline V gene, CDR1 is MNHEY and CDR2 is SVGEGT. This CDR3 spans 14 amino acids. The CDR3 DNA follows: TGTGCCAGCAGTTATCCGGCGGCCCCCGGGGAGCAGTACTTC. Translating gives CASSYPAAPGEQYF.